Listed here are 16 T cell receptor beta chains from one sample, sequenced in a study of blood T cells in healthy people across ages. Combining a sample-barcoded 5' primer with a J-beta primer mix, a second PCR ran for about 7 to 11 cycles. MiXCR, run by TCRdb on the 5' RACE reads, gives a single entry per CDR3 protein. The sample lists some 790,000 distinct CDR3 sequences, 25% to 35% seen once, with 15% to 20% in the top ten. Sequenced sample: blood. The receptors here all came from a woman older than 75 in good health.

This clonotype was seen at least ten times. The CDR3 sequence: CASSAPGTNEQFF. The DNA of the CDR3 is TGTGCCAGCAGTGCCCCGGGGACCAATGAGCAGTTCTTC. The chain has TRBV6-5 and TRBJ2-1; D may be TRBD1 or TRBD2 (5 bases each). Germline CDR1 reads MNHEY; CDR2 reads SVGAGI. V was cut by 5 bases and J by 6 bases, with 11 bases left in between. The CDR3 covers 13 residues.

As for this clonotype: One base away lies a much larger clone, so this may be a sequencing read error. The CDR3 DNA is TGTGCCACCAGTGATTTGCGGGGCTTGAGCACAGATACGCAGTATTTT. Translating gives CATSDLRGLSTDTQYF. The chain links TRBV24-1 to TRBJ2-3, with D perhaps TRBD1 or TRBD2 (5 bases each). Trimming removed 0 bases at V and 0 bases at J, with 9 bases between. The CDR3 runs 16 residues. Germline values: CDR1 KGHDR, CDR2 SFDVKD.

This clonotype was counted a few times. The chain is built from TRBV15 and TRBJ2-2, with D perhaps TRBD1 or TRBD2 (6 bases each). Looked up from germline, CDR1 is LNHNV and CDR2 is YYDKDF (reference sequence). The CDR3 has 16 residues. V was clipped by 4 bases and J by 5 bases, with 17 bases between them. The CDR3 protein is CATSIGGGYGTGELFF. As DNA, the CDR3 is TGTGCCACCAGCATCGGGGGCGGGTACGGGACCGGGGAGCTGTTTTTT.

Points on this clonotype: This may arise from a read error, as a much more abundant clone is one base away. The CDR3 coding sequence is TGTGCCAGCAGCCAGCCCGGGGGGCACAATGAGCAGTACTTC. Translated, it gives CASSQPGGHNEQYF. The chain combines TRBV7-2 with TRBJ2-5; a possible D gene is TRBD2 (7 bases). The CDR3 consists of 14 residues. Germline V gene data show CDR1 as SGHTA and CDR2 as FQGNSA. V was shortened by 5 bases and J by 11 bases, with 21 bases between the two germline ends.

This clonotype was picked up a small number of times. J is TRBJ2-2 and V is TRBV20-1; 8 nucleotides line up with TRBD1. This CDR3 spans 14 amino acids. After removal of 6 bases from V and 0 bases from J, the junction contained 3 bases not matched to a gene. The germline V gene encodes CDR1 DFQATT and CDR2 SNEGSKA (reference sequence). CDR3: CSAYRGANTGELFF. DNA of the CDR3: TGCAGTGCCTACAGGGGGGCGAACACCGGGGAGCTGTTTTTT.

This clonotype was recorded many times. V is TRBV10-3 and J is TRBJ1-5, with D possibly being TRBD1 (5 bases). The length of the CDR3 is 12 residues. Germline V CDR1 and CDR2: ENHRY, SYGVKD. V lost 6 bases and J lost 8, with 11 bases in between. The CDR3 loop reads CAIRQELKPQHF. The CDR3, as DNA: TGTGCCATCAGACAGGAGTTGAAGCCCCAGCATTTT.

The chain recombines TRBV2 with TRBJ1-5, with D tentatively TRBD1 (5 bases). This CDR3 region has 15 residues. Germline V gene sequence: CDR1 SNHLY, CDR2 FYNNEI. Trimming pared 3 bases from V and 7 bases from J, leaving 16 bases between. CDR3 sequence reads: CASSEVQGVGQPQHF. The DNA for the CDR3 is TGTGCCAGCAGTGAGGTCCAGGGTGTAGGGCAGCCCCAGCATTTT.

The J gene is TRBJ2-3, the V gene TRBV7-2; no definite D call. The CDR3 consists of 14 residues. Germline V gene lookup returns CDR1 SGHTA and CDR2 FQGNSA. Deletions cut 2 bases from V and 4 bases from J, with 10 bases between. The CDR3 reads CASSLSDAADTQYF. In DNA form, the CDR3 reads TGTGCCAGCAGCTTATCCGATGCCGCAGATACGCAGTATTTT.

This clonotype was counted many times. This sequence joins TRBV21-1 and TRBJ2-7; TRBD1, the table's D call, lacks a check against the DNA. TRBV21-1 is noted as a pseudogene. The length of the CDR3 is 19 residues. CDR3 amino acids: CASSEIISGGKKITYEQYF. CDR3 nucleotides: TGTGCCAGCAGCGAGATAATTTCAGGGGGAAAGAAGATAACCTACGAGCAGTACTTC.

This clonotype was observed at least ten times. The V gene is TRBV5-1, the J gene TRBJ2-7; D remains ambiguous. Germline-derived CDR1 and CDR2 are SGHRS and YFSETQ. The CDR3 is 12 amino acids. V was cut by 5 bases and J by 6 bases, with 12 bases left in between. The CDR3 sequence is CASSEHWGEQYF. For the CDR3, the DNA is TGCGCCAGCAGTGAACACTGGGGCGAGCAGTACTTC. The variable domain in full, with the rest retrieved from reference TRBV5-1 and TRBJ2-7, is KAGVTQTPRYLIKTRGQQVTLSCSPISGHRSVSWYQQTPGQGLQFLFEYFSETQRNKGNFPGRFSGRQFSNSRSEMNVSTLELGDSALYLCASSEHWGEQYFGPGTRLTVT.

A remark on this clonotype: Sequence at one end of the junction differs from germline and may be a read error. In nucleotides, the CDR3 is TGTGCCAGCATCACTAGCGGGACAACAGATACGCAATATTTT. Amino acids: CASITSGTTDTQYF. The genes are TRBV12-3 or TRBV12-4 and TRBJ2-3; TRBD2 agrees at 10 bases. The length of the CDR3 is 14 residues.

The CDR3 region is CASSDARGRITDTQYF. The CDR3 region has the DNA TGTGCCAGCAGTGACGCCCGGGGGCGAATCACAGATACGCAGTATTTT. The genes are TRBV6-2 or TRBV6-3 and TRBJ2-3; D possibly matches TRBD1 or TRBD2 (6 bases each). Looked up from germline, CDR1 is MNHEY and CDR2 is SVGEGT. Trimming pared 5 bases from V and 2 bases from J, leaving 17 bases between. The CDR3 has 16 residues.

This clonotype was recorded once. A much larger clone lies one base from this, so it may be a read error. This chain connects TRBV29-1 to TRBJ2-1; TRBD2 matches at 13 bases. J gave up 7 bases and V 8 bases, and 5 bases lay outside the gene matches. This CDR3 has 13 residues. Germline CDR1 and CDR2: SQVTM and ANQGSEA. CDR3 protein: CSIRLAGGNEQFF. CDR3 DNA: TGCAGCATTCGACTAGCGGGGGGAAATGAGCAGTTCTTC.

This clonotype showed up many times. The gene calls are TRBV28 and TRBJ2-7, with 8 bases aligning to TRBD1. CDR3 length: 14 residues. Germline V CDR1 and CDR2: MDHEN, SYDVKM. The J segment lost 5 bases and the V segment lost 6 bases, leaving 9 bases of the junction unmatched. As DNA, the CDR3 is TGTGCCAGCAGGCCGGACAGGGATAACCACGAGCAGTACTTC. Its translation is CASRPDRDNHEQYF.

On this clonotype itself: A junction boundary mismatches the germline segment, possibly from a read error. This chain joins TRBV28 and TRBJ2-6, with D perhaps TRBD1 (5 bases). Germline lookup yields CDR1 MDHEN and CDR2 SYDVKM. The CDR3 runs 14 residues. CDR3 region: CASTRVSGANALTF. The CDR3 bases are TGTGCAAGCACCCGGGTCTCTGGGGCCAACGCCCTGACTTTC.

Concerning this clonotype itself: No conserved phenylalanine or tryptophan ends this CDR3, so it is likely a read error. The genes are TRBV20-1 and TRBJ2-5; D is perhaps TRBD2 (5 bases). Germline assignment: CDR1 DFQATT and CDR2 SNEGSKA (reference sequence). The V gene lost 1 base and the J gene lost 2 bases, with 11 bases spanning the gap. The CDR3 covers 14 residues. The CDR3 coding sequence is TGCAGTGCTAGAGTACCAGGCGGGCAAGAGACCCAGTACGTC. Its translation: CSARVPGGQETQYV.